The clone carrying this TCR beta chain was detected ten times or more. Its antigen is unknown. Noted time point: longitudinal time-point 1 (baseline). From 2 million PBMCs stored at -80 C, the unsorted libraries were generated. Using its own MiXCR run on the 5' RACE reads, TCRdb lists one record per CDR3 protein. In the table there are tens of thousands of distinct CDR3 sequences, under 4% of which are singletons. Germline assignment: CDR1 SGHRS and CDR2 YFSETQ. Trimming took 0 bases from V and 3 from J; bases not matched to a gene: 6. This CDR3 is 16 amino acids long. These data originate in a study of neurological immune-mediated disorders. General observations from the study: Private repertoires in all groups were suggested, as expanded clones shared no CDR3 amino acid sequences across subjects. As far as clinical or MRI features were concerned, none was associated with the multiple sclerosis repertoire cluster.

The chain combines TRBV5-1 with TRBJ2-7, with 10 bases that match TRBD1. Sequencing input: PBMCs. The clonotype was recovered from a woman aged 55-69 years with multiple sclerosis. In DNA, the CDR3 is TGCGCCAGCAGCTTGGAACCGGGACAGGGGCTCTACGAGCAGTACTTC. Its protein is CASSLEPGQGLYEQYF. The full variable domain, in which reference TRBV5-1 and TRBJ2-7 provide the parts outside the CDR3, is KAGVTQTPRYLIKTRGQQVTLSCSPISGHRSVSWYQQTPGQGLQFLFEYFSETQRNKGNFPGRFSGRQFSNSRSEMNVSTLELGDSALYLCASSLEPGQGLYEQYFGPGTRLTVT.